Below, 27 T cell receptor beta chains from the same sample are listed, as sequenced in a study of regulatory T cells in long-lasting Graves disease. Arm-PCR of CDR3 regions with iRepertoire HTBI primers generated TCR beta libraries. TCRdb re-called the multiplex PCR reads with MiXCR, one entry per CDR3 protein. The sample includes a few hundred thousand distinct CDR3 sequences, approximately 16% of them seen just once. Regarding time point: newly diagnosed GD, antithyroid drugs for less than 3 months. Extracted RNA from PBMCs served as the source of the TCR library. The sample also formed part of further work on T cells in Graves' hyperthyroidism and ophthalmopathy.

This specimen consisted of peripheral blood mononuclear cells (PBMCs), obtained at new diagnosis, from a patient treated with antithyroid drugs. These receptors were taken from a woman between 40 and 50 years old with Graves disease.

The CDR3 nucleotides read TGCGCCAGCAGCCAAGTGGGGGGACTGAACACAGATACGCAGTATTTT. Its protein product is CASSQVGGLNTDTQYF. The rearrangement joins TRBV4-3 to TRBJ2-3; weak D call: TRBD2 (6 bases). Germline CDR1 reads LGHNA; CDR2 reads YSLEER. Trimming pared 1 base from V and 2 bases from J, leaving 13 bases between. The CDR3 consists of 16 residues.

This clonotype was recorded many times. DNA of the CDR3: TGTGCCACGGGGGGCCCCTACACTGAAGCTTTCTTT. Its protein product is CATGGPYTEAFF. The V and J genes are TRBV11-2 and TRBJ1-1; a weak D match, TRBD1 (6 bases). There are 12 residues in the CDR3. The ends were cut back, 10 bases at V and 3 bases at J, with 12 bases in the middle. CDR1 SGHAT and CDR2 FQNNGV come from the germline V gene. The variable domain in full, completed from reference TRBV11-2 and TRBJ1-1, reads EAGVAQSPRYKIIEKRQSVAFWCNPISGHATLYWYQQILGQGPKLLIQFQNNGVVDDSQLPKDRFSAERLKGVDSTLKIQPAKLEDSAVYLCATGGPYTEAFFGQGTRLTVV.

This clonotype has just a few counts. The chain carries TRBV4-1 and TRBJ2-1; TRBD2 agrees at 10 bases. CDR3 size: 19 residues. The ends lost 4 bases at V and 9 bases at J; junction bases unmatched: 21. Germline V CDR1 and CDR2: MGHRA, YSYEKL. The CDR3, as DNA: TGCGCCAGCAGCCGGGCTAAGGGACGGACTAGCGGAGCCGAGACTGAGCAGTTCTTC. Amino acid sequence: CASSRAKGRTSGAETEQFF.

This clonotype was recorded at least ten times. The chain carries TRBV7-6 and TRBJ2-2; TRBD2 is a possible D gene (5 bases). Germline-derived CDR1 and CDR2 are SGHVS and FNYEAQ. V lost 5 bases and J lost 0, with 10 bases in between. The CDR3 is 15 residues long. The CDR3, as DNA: TGTGCCAGCAGCCGGGATTTTTCGAACACCGGGGAGCTGTTTTTT. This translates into CASSRDFSNTGELFF. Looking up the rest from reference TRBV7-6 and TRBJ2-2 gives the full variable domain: GAGVSQSPRYKVTKRGQDVALRCDPISGHVSLYWYRQALGQGPEFLTYFNYEAQQDKSGLPNDRFSAERPEGSISTLTIQRTEQRDSAMYRCASSRDFSNTGELFFGEGSRLTVL.

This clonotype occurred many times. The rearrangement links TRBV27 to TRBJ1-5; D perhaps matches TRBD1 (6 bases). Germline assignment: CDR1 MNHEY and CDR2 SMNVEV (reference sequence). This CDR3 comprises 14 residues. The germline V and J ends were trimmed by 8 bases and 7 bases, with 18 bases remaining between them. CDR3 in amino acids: CASGPRGVGQPQHF. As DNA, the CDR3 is TGTGCCAGCGGCCCCAGGGGAGTGGGGCAGCCCCAGCATTTT.

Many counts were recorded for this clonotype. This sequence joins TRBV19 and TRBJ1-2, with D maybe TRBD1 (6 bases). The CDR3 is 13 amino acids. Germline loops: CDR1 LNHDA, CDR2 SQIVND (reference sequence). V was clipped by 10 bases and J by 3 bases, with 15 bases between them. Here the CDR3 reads CATRGGLYYGYTF. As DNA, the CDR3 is TGTGCCACCCGTGGGGGCCTTTACTATGGCTACACCTTC.

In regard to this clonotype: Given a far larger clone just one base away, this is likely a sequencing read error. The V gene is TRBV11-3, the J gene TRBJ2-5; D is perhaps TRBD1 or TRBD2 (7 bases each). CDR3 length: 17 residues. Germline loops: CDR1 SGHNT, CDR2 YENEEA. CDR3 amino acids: CASSHQRGRGGYNEQSF. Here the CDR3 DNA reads TGTGCCAGCAGCCATCAGAGGGGGCGCGGGGGCTACAATGAGCAGTCCTTC.

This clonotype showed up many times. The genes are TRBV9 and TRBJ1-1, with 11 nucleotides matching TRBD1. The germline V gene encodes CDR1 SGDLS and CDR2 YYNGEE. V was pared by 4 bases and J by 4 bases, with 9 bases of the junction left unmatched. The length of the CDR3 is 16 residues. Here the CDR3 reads CASSTGQGALGTEAFF. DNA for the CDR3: TGTGCCAGCAGCACCGGACAGGGGGCGTTAGGCACTGAAGCTTTCTTT.

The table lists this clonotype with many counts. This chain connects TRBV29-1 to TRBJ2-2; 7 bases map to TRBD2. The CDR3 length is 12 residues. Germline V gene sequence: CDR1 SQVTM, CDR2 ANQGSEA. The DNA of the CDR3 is TGCACGGGAGGTTCGGTCACCGGGGAGCTGTTTTTT. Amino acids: CTGGSVTGELFF.

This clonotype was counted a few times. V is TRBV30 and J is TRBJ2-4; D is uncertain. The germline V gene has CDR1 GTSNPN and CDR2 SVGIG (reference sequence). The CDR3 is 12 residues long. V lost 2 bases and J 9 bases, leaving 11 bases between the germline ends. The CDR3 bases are TGTGCCTGGAGTATTAGCAAGGGCATTCAGTACTTC. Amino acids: CAWSISKGIQYF.

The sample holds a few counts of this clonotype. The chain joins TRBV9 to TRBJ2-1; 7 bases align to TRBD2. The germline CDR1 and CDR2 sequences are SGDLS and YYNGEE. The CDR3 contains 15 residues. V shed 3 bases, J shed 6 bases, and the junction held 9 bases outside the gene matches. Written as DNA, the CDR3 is TGTGCCAGCAGCGCCGGGAGGACCGGATTCAATGAGCAGTTCTTC. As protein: CASSAGRTGFNEQFF. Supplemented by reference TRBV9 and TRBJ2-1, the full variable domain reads DSGVTQTPKHLITATGQRVTLRCSPRSGDLSVYWYQQSLDQGLQFLIQYYNGEERAKGNILERFSAQQFPDLHSELNLSSLELGDSALYFCASSAGRTGFNEQFFGPGTRLTVL.

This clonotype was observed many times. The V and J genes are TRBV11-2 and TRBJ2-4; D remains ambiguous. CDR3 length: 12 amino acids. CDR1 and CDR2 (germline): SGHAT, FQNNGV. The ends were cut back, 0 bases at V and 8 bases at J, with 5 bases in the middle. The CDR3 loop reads CASSLEWDIQYF. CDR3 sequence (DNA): TGTGCCAGCAGCTTAGAGTGGGACATTCAGTACTTC.

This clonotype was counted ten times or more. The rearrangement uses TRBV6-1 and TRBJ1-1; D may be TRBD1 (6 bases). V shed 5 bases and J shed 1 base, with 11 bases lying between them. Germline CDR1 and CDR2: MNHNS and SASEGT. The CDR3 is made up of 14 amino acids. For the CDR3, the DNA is TGTGCCAGCAGTCAAACAGGGAGGAACACTGAAGCTTTCTTT. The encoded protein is CASSQTGRNTEAFF.

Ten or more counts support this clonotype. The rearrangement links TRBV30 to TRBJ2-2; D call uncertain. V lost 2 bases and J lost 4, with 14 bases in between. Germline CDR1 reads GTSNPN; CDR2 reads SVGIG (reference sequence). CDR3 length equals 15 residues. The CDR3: CAWSIGYSSTGELFF. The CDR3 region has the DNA TGTGCCTGGAGTATCGGGTACTCGAGCACCGGGGAGCTGTTTTTT.

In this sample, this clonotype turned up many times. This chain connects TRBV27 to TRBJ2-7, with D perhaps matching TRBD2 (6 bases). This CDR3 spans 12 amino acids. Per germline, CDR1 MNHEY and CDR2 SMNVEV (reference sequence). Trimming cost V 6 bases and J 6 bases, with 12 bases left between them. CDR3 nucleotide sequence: TGTGCCAGCAGCAAGCTGGGGGGCGAGCAGTACTTC. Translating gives CASSKLGGEQYF.

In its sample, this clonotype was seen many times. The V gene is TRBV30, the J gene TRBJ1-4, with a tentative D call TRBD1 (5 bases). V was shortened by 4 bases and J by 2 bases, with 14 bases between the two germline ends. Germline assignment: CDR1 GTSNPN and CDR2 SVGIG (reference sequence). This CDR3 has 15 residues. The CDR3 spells CAWTAGHRTNEKLFF. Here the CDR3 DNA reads TGTGCCTGGACCGCCGGTCACAGGACTAATGAAAAACTGTTTTTT.

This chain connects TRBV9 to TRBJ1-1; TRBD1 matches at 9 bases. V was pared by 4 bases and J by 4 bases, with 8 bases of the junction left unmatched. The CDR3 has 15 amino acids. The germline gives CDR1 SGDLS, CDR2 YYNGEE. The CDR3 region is CASSLQGAVGTEAFF. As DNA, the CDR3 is TGTGCCAGCAGCTTACAGGGGGCGGTGGGCACTGAAGCTTTCTTT.

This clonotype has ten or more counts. This chain's CDR3 is CASSQVRTLRPNEQFF. CDR3 in DNA: TGTGCCAGCAGCCAAGTTCGGACATTGAGGCCCAATGAGCAGTTCTTC. The chain couples TRBV14 to TRBJ2-1; perhaps TRBD1 as D (5 bases). CDR3 length: 16 amino acids. The germline V gene encodes CDR1 SGHDN and CDR2 FVKESK. The V end was cut by 1 base, the J end by 6 bases, with 16 bases between.

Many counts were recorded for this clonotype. CDR3 residues: CASSQGYVEQFF. CDR3 bases: TGTGCCAGCAGCCAAGGTTACGTTGAGCAGTTCTTC. The gene calls are TRBV14 and TRBJ2-1; D is uncertain. The germline gives CDR1 SGHDN, CDR2 FVKESK. This CDR3 spans 12 amino acids. The V and J ends lost 1 base and 9 bases respectively, with 7 bases between them.

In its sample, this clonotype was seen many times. CDR3 protein: CASSFTSGRNNEQFF. Here the CDR3 DNA reads TGTGCCAGCAGCTTCACTAGCGGGAGAAACAATGAGCAGTTCTTC. V gene TRBV11-3 combines with J gene TRBJ2-1; 11 bases match TRBD2. The ends lost 3 bases at V and 5 bases at J; junction bases unmatched: 3. The CDR3 is 15 amino acids. Germline loops: CDR1 SGHNT, CDR2 YENEEA.

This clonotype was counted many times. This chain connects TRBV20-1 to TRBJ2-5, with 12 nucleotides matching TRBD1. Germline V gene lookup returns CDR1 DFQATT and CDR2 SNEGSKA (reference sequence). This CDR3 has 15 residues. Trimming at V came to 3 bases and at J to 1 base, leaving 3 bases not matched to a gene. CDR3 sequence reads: CSASGDRGPQETQYF. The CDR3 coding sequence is TGCAGTGCTAGCGGGGACAGGGGGCCCCAAGAGACCCAGTACTTC.

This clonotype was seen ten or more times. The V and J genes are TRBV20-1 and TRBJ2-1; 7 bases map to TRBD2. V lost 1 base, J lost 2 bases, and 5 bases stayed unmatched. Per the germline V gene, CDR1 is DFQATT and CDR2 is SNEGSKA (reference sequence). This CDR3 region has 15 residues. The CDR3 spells CSARVAGDTYNEQFF. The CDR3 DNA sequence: TGCAGTGCTAGAGTAGCGGGCGACACCTACAATGAGCAGTTCTTC.

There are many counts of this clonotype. As DNA, the CDR3 is TGTGCCAGCAGCTTAGCTCGCGAGCAGTACTTC. Protein sequence: CASSLAREQYF. V is TRBV7-2 and J is TRBJ2-7; D gene unclear. The V and J ends lost 0 bases and 6 bases respectively, with 3 bases between them. Germline V CDR1 and CDR2: SGHTA, FQGNSA. The CDR3 consists of 11 residues. Full variable domain (missing parts from reference TRBV7-2 and TRBJ2-7): GAGVSQSPSNKVTEKGKDVELRCDPISGHTALYWYRQSLGQGLEFLIYFQGNSAPDKSGLPSDRFSAERTGGSVSTLTIQRTQQEDSAVYLCASSLAREQYFGPGTRLTVT.

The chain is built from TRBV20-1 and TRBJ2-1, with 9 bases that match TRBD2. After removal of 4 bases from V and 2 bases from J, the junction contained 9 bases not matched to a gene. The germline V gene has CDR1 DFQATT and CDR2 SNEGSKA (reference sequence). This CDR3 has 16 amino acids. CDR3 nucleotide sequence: TGCAGTGCTAAGGGTGAGCGGGAGGTCCCCTACAATGAGCAGTTCTTC. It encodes CSAKGEREVPYNEQFF.

In DNA, the CDR3 is TGTGCCAGCAGCCCCCTTACGTTGAACCTGCTTACCGCCTACACCTTC. Its protein is CASSPLTLNLLTAYTF. The genes are TRBV7-2 and TRBJ1-2; the D is unclear. The V gene lost 5 bases and the J gene lost 10 bases, with 26 bases spanning the gap. This CDR3 contains 16 residues. Per the germline V gene, CDR1 is SGHTA and CDR2 is FQGNSA.

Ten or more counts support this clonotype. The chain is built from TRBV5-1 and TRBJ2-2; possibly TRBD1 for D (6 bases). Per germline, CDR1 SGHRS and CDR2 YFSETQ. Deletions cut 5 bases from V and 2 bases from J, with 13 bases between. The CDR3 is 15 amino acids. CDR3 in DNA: TGCGCCAGCAGTTGGGGGCTAACAAACACCGGGGAGCTGTTTTTT. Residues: CASSWGLTNTGELFF.

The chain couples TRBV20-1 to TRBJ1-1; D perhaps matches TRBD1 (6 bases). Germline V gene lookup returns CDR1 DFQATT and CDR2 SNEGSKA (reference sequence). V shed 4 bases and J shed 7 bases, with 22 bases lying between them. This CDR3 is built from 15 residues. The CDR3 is CSAKTGPSERSEAFF. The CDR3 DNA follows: TGCAGTGCTAAAACAGGGCCCTCCGAGAGGAGTGAAGCTTTCTTT.